These 6 T cell receptor beta chains originate from one sample sequenced in a study of T cells in Graves' hyperthyroidism and ophthalmopathy. TCR beta CDR3 regions were amplified from RNA transcripts. The HTBI primer set was used in a first-round RT-PCR of the TCR CDR3. MiXCR, applied by TCRdb to the multiplex PCR reads, yields one record per CDR3 protein. The sample has about 500,000 distinct CDR3 sequences, roughly a sixth seen once; the top ten hold over 25%. Input material: blood. The receptor source for this set is a woman under 40 with Graves' ophthalmopathy.

This clonotype was seen many times. The rearrangement joins TRBV2 to TRBJ2-5; D call uncertain. Germline CDR1 SNHLY, CDR2 FYNNEI. The CDR3 extends over 11 amino acids. V shed 2 bases and J shed 6 bases, with 4 bases lying between them. Here the CDR3 reads CASSEWQTQYF. CDR3 bases: TGTGCCAGCAGTGAATGGCAGACCCAGTACTTC.

There are many counts of this clonotype. V and J are TRBV3-1 and TRBJ2-1, with 7 bases fitting TRBD2. The germline V gene has CDR1 LGHDT and CDR2 YNNKEL (reference sequence). J lost 8 bases, V lost 7 bases, and 11 bases had no gene match. There are 14 residues in the CDR3. CDR3 sequence (DNA): TGTGCCAGCACCTTTAGCGGGTGGGGGGATGAGCAGTTCTTC. Its protein product is CASTFSGWGDEQFF.

This sequence joins TRBV5-6 and TRBJ2-1; 9 nucleotides agree with TRBD2. The germline V gene has CDR1 SGHDT and CDR2 YYEEEE. J gave up 3 bases and V 3 bases, and 7 bases lay outside the gene matches. The CDR3 is 16 amino acids. The DNA of the CDR3 is TGTGCCAGCAGCTGGTTGGCGGGAGGGGTCTACAATGAGCAGTTCTTC. Its protein is CASSWLAGGVYNEQFF.

This clonotype has at least ten counts. The V gene is TRBV7-2, the J gene TRBJ2-7; no reliable D call. The CDR3 covers 14 residues. V was clipped by 2 bases and J by 6 bases, with 14 bases between them. Germline V CDR1 and CDR2: SGHTA, FQGNSA. CDR3 DNA sequence: TGTGCCAGCAGCTTAACCCCTAGAGGCGGCGAGCAGTACTTC. Translation: CASSLTPRGGEQYF.

This clonotype was observed a single time. The chain carries TRBV7-9 and TRBJ1-5; 9 bases fit TRBD1. Germline V gene lookup returns CDR1 SEHNR and CDR2 FQNEAQ (reference sequence). There are 18 residues in the CDR3. Losses at the gene ends were 1 base for V and 0 bases for J; bases not matched to a gene: 7. Here the CDR3 reads CASSLGDRGGYSNQPQHF. The CDR3 region has the DNA TGTGCCAGCAGCTTAGGTGACAGGGGGGGTTATAGCAATCAGCCCCAGCATTTT.

Many counts were recorded for this clonotype. The rearrangement joins TRBV12-3 or TRBV12-4 to TRBJ1-3, with D uncertain. This CDR3 spans 17 amino acids. V shed 2 bases and J shed 0 bases, with 14 bases lying between them. The CDR3 is CASSLLIQAGSGNTIYF. The CDR3 DNA is TGTGCCAGCAGTTTATTGATCCAGGCGGGCTCTGGAAACACCATATATTTT.